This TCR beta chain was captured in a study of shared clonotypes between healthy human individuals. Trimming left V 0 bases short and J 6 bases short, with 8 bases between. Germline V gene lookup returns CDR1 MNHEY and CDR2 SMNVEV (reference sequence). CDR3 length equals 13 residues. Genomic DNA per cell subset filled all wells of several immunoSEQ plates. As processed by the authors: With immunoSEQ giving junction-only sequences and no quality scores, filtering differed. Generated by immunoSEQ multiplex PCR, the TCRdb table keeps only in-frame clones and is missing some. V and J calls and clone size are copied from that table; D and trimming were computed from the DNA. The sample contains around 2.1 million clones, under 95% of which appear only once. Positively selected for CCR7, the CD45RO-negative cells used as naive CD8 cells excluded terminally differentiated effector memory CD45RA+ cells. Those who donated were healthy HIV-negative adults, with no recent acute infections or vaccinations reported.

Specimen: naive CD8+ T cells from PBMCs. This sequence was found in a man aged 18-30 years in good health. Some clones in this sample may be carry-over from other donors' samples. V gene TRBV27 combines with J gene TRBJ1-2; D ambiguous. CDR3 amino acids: CASSLSVGDGYTF. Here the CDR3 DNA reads TGTGCCAGCAGTTTATCGGTGGGAGATGGCTACACCTTC.